The present entry profiles one T cell receptor beta chain with its context. Its antigen remains unidentified. These data originate in a study of cytomegalovirus exposure and HLA in healthy donors. Overall study results and limits: Common viral pathogens seemed, in a later analysis, to connect with several of the most significant clusters.

CDR3 size: 12 residues. V was trimmed by 4 bases and J by 2 bases, leaving 8 bases between them. Germline assignment: CDR1 SQVTM and CDR2 ANQGSEA. The PCR contained 60 Vbeta and 13 Jbeta primers. Assay: immunoSEQ multiplex PCR; the TCRdb copy retains only in-frame clones and omits some. Of tens of thousands of clones listed, roughly 80% were seen once; the top ten hold 2.9%. V gene TRBV29-1 combines with J gene TRBJ1-2; the D is unclear. This sequence was found in a woman in her twenties or thirties in good health and CMV-seronegative. Sequenced material: PBMCs. The CDR3 here is CSVAYSNYGYTF. For the CDR3, the DNA is TGCAGCGTTGCCTACAGCAACTATGGCTACACCTTC.